This entry concerns a single T cell receptor beta chain. Its antigen remains unidentified. The V end lost 5 bases, the J end lost 4 bases, and 17 bases lay between the germline ends. Germline V gives CDR1 SGHTA, CDR2 FQGNSA. The CDR3 consists of 15 residues. The primer mix had 60 Vbeta and 13 Jbeta primers. Here immunoSEQ multiplex PCR was the method, and the copy in TCRdb shows in-frame clones only, minus some. The sample contains about 140,000 clones, roughly 80% of which appear only once. This record belongs to a study of cytomegalovirus exposure and HLA in healthy donors. Whole-study context: Earlier, roughly 180 million T cells were analyzed, and 117 million unique TCR beta sequences were found among them. HLA-typed donors were the source of 80 million to 90 million unique TCRs, which an early data release held. Study results and caveats: In all likelihood, a cluster of highly shared sequence variants was a sequencing artifact. For most TCR beta V segments, an earlier analysis put the productive rate at about 87% or about 30% of the time.

This chain joins TRBV7-2 and TRBJ1-2; D unclear. Sequenced: PBMCs. This clonotype was sampled from a man aged 18 to 35 in good health and CMV-seropositive. The CDR3 is CASSRLGRAAYGYTF. CDR3 DNA sequence: TGTGCCAGCAGCCGACTAGGGCGCGCCGCCTATGGCTACACCTTC.